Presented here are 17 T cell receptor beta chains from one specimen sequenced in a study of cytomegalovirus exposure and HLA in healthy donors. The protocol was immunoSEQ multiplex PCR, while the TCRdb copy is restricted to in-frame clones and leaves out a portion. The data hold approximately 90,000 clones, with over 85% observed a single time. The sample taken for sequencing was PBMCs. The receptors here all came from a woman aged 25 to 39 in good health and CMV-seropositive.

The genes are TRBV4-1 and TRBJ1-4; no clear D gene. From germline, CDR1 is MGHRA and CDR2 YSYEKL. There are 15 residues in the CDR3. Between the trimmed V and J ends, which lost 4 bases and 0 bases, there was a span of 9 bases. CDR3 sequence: CASSPSAATNEKLFF. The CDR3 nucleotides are TGCGCCAGCAGCCCGAGTGCCGCAACTAATGAAAAACTGTTTTTT.

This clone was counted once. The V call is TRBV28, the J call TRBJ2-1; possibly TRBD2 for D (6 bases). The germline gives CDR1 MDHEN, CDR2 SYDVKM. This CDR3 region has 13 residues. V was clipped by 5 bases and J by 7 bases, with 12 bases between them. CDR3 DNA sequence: TGTGCCAGCAGTACCCTTAGCGGAAATGAGCAGTTCTTC. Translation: CASSTLSGNEQFF.

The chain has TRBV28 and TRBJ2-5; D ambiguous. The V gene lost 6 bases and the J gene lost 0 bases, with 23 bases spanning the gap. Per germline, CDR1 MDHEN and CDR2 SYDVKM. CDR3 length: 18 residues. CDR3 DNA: TGTGCCAGCAGCTACGCCCTAGGATTGCCGAGGTACCAAGAGACCCAGTACTTC. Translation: CASSYALGLPRYQETQYF.

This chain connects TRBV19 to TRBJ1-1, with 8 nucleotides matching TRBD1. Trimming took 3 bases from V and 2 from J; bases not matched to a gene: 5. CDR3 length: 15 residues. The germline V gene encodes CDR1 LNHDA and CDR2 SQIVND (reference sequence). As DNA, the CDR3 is TGTGCCAGTAGTATCAGGACAGGGTTTAACACTGAAGCTTTCTTT. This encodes CASSIRTGFNTEAFF.

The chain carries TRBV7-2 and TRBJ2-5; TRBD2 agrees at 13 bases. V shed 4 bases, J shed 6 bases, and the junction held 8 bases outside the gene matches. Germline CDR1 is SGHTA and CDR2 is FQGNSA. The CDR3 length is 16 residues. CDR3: CASSWTLAGGLKTQYF. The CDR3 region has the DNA TGTGCCAGCAGCTGGACACTAGCGGGAGGGTTGAAGACCCAGTACTTC.

This CDR3 is CASSNQRGSYEQYF. CDR3 nucleotides: TGCGCCAGCAGCAACCAGCGGGGCTCCTACGAGCAGTACTTC. The chain uses TRBV5-1 and TRBJ2-7; 7 nucleotides line up with TRBD2. This CDR3 is built from 14 residues. J lost 0 bases, V lost 4 bases, and 4 bases had no gene match. The germline CDR1 and CDR2 sequences are SGHRS and YFSETQ.

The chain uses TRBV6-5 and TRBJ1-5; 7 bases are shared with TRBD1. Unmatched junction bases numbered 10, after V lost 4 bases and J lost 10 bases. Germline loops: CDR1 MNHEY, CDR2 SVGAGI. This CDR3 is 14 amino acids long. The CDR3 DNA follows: TGTGCCAGCAGTTTGGGGACAGTGGGAGTCCCCCAGCATTTT. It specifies CASSLGTVGVPQHF.

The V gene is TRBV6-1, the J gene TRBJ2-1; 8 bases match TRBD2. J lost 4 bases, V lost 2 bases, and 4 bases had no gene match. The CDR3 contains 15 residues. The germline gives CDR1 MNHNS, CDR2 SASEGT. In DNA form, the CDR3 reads TGTGCCAGCAGTGAAAAAACTAGCGGTTACAATGAGCAGTTCTTC. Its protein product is CASSEKTSGYNEQFF.

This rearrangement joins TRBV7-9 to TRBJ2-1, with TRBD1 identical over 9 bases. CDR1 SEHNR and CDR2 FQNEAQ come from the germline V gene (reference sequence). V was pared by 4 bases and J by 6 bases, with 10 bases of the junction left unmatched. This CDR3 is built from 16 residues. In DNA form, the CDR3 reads TGTGCCAGCAGCTCTGCCCCGGGACAGGGCCTCAATGAGCAGTTCTTC. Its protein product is CASSSAPGQGLNEQFF.

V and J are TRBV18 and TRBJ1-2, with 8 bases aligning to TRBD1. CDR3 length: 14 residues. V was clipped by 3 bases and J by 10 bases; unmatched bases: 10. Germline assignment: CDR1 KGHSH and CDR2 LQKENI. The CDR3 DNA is TGTGCCAGCTCACCCCCCGGGACAGGAGCGGTCTACACCTTC. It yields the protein CASSPPGTGAVYTF.

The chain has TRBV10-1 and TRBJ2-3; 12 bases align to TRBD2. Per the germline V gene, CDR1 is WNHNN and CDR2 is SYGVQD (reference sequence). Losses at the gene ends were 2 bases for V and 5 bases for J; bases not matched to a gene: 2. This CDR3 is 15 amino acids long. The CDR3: CASSEASGRGDTQYF. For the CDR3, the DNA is TGCGCCAGCAGTGAGGCTAGCGGGAGGGGAGATACGCAGTATTTT.

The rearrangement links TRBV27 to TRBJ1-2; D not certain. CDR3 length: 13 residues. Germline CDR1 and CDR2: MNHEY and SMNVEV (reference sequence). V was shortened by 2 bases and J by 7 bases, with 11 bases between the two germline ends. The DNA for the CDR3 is TGTGCCAGCAGTTTAGATGCCCGGGGTGGCTACACCTTC. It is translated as CASSLDARGGYTF.

CDR3 in amino acids: CASNRLAVDGQETQYF. CDR3 DNA sequence: TGTGCCAGCAACCGACTAGCGGTTGACGGCCAAGAGACCCAGTACTTC. The chain has TRBV2 and TRBJ2-5; 9 bases match TRBD2. Germline CDR1 reads SNHLY; CDR2 reads FYNNEI. The CDR3 extends over 16 amino acids. V trimming: 7 bases; J trimming: 1 base; junction bases outside the gene matches: 10.

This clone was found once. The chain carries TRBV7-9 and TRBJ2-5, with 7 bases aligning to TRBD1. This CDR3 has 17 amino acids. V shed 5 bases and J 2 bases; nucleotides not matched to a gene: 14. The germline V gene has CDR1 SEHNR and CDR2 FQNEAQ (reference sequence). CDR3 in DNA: TGTGCCAGCAGCCCTGCACTTAAAACGGGACAGCAAGAGACCCAGTACTTC. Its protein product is CASSPALKTGQQETQYF.

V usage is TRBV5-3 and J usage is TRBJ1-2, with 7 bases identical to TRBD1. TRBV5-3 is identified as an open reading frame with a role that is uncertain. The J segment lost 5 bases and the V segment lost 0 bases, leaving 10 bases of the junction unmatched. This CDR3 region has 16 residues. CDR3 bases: TGTGCCAGAAGCTTGGTTTGGGACAGATTTCTTTATGGCTACACCTTC. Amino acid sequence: CARSLVWDRFLYGYTF.

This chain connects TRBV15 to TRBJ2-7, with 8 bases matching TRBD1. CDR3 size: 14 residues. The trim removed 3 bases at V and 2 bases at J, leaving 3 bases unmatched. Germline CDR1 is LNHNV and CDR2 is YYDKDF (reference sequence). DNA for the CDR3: TGTGCCACCAGCAGCGACAGGGGTACCTACGAGCAGTACTTC. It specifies CATSSDRGTYEQYF.

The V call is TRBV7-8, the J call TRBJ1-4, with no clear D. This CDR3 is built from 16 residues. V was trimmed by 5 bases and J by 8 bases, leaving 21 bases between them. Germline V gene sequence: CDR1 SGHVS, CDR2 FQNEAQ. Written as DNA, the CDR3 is TGTGCCAGCAGCGCACTAGCAGGAGACTCGGCGGAAAAACTGTTTTTT. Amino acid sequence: CASSALAGDSAEKLFF.